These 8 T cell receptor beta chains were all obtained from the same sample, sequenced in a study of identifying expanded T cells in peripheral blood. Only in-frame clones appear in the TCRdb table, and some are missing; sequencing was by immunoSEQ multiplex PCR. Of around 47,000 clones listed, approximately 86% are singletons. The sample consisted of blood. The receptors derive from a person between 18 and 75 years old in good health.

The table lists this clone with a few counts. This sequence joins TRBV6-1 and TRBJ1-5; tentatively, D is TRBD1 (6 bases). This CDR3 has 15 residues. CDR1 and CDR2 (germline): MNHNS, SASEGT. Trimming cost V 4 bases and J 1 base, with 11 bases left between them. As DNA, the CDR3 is TGTGCCAGCAGTGGGGGGGCAGCCAGCAATCAGCCCCAGCATTTT. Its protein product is CASSGGAASNQPQHF.

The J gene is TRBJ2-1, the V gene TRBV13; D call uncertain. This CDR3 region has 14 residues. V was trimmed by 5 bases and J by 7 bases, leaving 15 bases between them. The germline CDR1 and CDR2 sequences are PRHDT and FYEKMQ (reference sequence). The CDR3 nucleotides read TGTGCCAGCAGCCCTTCGTCCTATGTGAATGAGCAGTTCTTC. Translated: CASSPSSYVNEQFF.

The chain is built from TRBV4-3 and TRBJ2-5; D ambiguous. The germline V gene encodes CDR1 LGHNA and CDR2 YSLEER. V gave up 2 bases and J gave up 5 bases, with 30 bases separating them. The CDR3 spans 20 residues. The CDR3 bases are TGCGCCAGCAGCCAACTAACTACAAGGAACACATCGCGTGCTCGGGAGACCCAGTACTTC. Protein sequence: CASSQLTTRNTSRARETQYF.

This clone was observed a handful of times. In nucleotides, the CDR3 is TGCGCCAGCAGCGCTCGAGAGACAGGGAGCACTGAAGCTTTCTTT. It specifies CASSARETGSTEAFF. This rearrangement joins TRBV4-1 to TRBJ1-1, with 7 bases aligning to TRBD1. Trimming cost V 5 bases and J 4 bases; bases outside gene matches: 10. This CDR3 has 15 amino acids. CDR1 is MGHRA and CDR2 is YSYEKL in the germline V gene.

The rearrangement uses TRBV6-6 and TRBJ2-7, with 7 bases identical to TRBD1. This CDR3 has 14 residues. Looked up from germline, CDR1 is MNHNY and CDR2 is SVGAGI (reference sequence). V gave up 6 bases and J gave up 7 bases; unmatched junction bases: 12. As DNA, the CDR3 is TGTGCCAGCAGATCCGGGACAGCTGCTTATGAGCAGTACGTC. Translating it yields CASRSGTAAYEQYV.

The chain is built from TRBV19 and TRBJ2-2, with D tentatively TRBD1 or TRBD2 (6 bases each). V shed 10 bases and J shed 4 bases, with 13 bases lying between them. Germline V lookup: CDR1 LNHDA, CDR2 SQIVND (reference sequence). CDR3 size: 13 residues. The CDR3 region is CATPGGPTGELFF. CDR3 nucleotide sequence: TGTGCCACCCCTGGGGGGCCCACCGGGGAGCTGTTTTTT.

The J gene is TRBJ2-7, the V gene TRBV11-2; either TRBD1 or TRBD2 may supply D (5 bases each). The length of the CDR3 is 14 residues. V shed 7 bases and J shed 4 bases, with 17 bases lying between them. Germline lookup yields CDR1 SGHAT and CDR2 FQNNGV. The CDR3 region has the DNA TGTGCCAGCACCCCCCTGGGGCTAGCTTACGAGCAGTACTTC. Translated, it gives CASTPLGLAYEQYF.

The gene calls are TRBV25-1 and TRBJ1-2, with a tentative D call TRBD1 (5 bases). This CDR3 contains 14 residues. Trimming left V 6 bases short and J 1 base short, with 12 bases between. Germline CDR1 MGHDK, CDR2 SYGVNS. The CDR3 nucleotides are TGTGCCAGCAGGACGGGGGGGGTTAACTATGGCTACACCTTC. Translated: CASRTGGVNYGYTF.